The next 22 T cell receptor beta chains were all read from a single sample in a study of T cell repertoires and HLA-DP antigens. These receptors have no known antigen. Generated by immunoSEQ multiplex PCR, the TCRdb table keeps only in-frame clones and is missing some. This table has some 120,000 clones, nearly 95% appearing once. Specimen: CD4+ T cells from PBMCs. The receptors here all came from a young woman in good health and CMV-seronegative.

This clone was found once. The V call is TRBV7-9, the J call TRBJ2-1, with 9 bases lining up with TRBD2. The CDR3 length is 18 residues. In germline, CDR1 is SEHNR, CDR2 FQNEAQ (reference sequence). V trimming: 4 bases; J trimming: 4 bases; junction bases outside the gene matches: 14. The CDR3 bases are TGTGCCAGCAGCTCCATAACCAATACTAGCGGGTTATACAATGAGCAGTTCTTC. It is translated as CASSSITNTSGLYNEQFF.

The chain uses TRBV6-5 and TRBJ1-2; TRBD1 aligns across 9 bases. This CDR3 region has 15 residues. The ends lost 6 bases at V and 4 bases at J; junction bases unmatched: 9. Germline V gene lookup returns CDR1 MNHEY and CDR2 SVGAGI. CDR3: CASRKSGQGSYGYTF. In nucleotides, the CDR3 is TGTGCCAGCAGGAAATCGGGACAGGGCAGCTATGGCTACACCTTC.

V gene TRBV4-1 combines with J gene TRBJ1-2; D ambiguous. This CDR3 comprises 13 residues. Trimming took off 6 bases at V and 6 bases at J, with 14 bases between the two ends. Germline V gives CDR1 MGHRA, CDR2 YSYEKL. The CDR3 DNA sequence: TGCGCCAGCAGACGAGGGCCCGGCAATGGCTACACCTTC. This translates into CASRRGPGNGYTF.

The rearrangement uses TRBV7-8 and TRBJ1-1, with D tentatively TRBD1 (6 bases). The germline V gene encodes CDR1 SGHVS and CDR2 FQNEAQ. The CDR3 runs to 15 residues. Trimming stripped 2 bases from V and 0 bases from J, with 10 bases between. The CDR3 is CASSLQTGLNTEAFF. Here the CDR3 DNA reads TGTGCCAGCAGCTTACAGACAGGATTGAACACTGAAGCTTTCTTT.

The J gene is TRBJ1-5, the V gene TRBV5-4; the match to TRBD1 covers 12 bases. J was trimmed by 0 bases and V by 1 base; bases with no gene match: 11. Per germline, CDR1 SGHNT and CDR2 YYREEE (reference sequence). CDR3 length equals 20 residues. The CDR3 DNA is TGTGCCAGCAGCTTGCCAAGGGACAGGGGGCGCAGGTTTAGCAATCAGCCCCAGCATTTT. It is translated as CASSLPRDRGRRFSNQPQHF.

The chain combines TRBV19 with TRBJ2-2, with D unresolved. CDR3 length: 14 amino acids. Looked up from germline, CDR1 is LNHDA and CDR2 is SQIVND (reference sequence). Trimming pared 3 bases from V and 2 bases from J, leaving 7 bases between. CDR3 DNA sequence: TGTGCCAGTAGTATCTGGGGAAACACCGGGGAGCTGTTTTTT. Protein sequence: CASSIWGNTGELFF.

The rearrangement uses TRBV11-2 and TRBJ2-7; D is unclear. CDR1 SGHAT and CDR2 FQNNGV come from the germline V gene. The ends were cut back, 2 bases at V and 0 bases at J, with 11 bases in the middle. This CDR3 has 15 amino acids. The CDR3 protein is CASSLRFASSYEQYF. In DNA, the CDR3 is TGTGCCAGCAGCTTACGGTTTGCGTCCTCCTACGAGCAGTACTTC.

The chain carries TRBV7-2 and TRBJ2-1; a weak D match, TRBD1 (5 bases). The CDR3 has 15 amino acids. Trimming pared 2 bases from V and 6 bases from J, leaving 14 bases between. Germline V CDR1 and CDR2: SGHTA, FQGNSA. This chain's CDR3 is CASSLLGREGNEQFF. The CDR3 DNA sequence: TGTGCCAGCAGCTTATTGGGCAGGGAAGGCAATGAGCAGTTCTTC.

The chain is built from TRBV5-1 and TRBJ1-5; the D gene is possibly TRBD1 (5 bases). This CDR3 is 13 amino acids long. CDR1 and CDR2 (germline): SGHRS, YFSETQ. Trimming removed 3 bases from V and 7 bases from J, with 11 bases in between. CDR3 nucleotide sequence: TGCGCCAGCAGCTGGAGGGGTGAACAGCCCCAGCATTTT. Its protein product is CASSWRGEQPQHF.

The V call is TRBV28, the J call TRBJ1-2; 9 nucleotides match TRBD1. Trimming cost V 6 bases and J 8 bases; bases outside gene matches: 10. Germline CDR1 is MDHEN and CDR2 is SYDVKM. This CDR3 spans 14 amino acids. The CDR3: CASRSSQGARGYTF. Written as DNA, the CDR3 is TGTGCCAGCAGGTCCTCACAGGGGGCAAGGGGCTACACCTTC.

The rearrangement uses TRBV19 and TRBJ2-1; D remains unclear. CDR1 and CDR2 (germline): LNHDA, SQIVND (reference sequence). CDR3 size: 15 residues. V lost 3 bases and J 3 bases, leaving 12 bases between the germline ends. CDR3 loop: CASSIWASGYNEQFF. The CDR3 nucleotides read TGTGCCAGTAGTATCTGGGCATCCGGCTACAATGAGCAGTTCTTC.

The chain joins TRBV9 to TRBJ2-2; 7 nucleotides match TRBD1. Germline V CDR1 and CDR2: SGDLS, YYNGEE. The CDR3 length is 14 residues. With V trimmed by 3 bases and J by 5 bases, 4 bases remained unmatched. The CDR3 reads CASSAGTATGELFF. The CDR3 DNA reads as TGTGCCAGCAGCGCCGGGACAGCAACCGGGGAGCTGTTTTTT.

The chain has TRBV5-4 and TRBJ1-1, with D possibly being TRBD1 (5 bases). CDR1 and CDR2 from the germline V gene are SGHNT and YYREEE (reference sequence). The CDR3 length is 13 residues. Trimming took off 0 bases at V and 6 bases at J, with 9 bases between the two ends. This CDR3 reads CASSLAGAAEAFF. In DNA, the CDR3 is TGTGCCAGCAGCTTGGCCGGGGCAGCTGAAGCTTTCTTT.

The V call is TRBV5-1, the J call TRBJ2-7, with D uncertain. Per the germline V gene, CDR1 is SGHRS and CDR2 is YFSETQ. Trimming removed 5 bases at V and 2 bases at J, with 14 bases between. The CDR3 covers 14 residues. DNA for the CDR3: TGCGCCAGCAGTCGTAAGGAAGGACCCTACGAGCAGTACTTC. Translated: CASSRKEGPYEQYF.

In DNA, the CDR3 is TGTGCCAGCAGCGTGGGTAGAAGATCCACAGATACGCAGTATTTT. The encoded protein is CASSVGRRSTDTQYF. The chain is built from TRBV9 and TRBJ2-3; D uncertain. CDR1 and CDR2 from the germline V gene are SGDLS and YYNGEE. The CDR3 extends over 15 amino acids. V was pared by 2 bases and J by 2 bases, with 12 bases between.

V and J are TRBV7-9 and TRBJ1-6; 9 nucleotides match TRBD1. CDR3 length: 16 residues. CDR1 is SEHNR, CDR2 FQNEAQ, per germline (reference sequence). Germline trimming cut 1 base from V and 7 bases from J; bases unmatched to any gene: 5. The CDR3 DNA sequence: TGTGCCAGCAGCTTAGGGACAGGGGACGGGAATTCACCCCTCCACTTT. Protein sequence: CASSLGTGDGNSPLHF.

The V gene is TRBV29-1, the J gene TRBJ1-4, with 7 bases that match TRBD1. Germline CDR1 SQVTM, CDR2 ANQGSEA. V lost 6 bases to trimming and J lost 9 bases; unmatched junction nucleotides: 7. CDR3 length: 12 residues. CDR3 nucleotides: TGCAGCGTAGACAGGGAGGTACAAAAACTGTTTTTT. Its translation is CSVDREVQKLFF.

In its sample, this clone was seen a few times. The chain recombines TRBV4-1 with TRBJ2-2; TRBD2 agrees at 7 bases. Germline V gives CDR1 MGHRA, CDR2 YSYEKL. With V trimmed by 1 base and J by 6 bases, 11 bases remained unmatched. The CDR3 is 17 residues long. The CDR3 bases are TGCGCCAGCAGCCAAGGGCCCCGCCCCGCGGGGGCCGGGGAGCTGTTTTTT. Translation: CASSQGPRPAGAGELFF.

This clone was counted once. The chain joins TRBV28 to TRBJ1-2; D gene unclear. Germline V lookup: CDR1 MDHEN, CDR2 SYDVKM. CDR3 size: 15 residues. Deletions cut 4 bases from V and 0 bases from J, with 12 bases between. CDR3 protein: CASSSEGLANYGYTF. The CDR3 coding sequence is TGTGCCAGCAGTTCCGAGGGTCTTGCTAACTATGGCTACACCTTC.

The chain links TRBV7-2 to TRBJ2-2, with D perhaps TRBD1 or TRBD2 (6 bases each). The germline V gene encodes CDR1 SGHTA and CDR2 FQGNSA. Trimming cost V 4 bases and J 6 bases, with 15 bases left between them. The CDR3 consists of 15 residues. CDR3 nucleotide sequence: TGTGCCAGCAGCTGGACGAGGGGGGCAGCCGGGGAGCTGTTTTTT. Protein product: CASSWTRGAAGELFF.

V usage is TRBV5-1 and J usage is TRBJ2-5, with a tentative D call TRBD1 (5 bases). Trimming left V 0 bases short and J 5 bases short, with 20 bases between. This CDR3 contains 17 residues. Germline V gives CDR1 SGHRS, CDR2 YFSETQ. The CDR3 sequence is CASSLGTLSSSTETQYF. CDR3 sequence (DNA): TGCGCCAGCAGCTTGGGGACATTAAGCAGTTCCACCGAGACCCAGTACTTC.

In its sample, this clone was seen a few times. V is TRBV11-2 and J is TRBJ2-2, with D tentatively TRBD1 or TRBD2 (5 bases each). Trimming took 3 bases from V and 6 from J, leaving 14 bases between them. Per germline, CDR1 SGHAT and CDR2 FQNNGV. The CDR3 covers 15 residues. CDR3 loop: CASSLGPGTAGELFF. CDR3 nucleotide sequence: TGTGCCAGCAGCTTGGGGCCGGGGACGGCCGGGGAGCTGTTTTTT. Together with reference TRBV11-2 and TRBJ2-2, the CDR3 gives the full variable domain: EAGVAQSPRYKIIEKRQSVAFWCNPISGHATLYWYQQILGQGPKLLIQFQNNGVVDDSQLPKDRFSAERLKGVDSTLKIQPAKLEDSAVYLCASSLGPGTAGELFFGEGSRLTVL.